Following are 28 T cell receptor beta chains from one sample sequenced in a study of a mutant IDH1 vaccine in newly diagnosed glioma. Sequenced by immunoSEQ multiplex PCR; TCRdb stores in-frame clones only, minus some. This table holds 40,000 to 45,000 clones, 75% to 85% found once. The antigens for these receptors are not known. The time point: week 35, safety follow-up. Topical imiquimod accompanied each vaccine dose, which consisted of 300 ug of mutant IDH1 20-mer peptide. The material sequenced was PBMCs, taken from a glioma patient whose treatment included an IDH1 peptide vaccine. The receptor set was obtained from a woman in her fifties or sixties with glioma.

This clone was found a few times. This sequence joins TRBV9 and TRBJ1-5; D is ambiguous. The CDR3 is made up of 15 amino acids. V dropped 0 bases and J dropped 0 bases, with 7 bases sitting between them. Germline CDR1 and CDR2: SGDLS and YYNGEE. The CDR3 protein is CASSVGELSNQPQHF. DNA for the CDR3: TGTGCCAGCAGCGTAGGGGAACTTAGCAATCAGCCCCAGCATTTT.

This sequence joins TRBV19 and TRBJ1-4; D not resolved. The germline V gene has CDR1 LNHDA and CDR2 SQIVND (reference sequence). CDR3 length: 13 amino acids. Deletions cut 8 bases from V and 8 bases from J, with 15 bases between. CDR3 amino acids: CASSREAREKLFF. CDR3 nucleotide sequence: TGTGCCAGTTCTAGGGAGGCGCGGGAAAAACTGTTTTTT.

The chain recombines TRBV5-4 with TRBJ1-4, with 9 bases matching TRBD1. The CDR3 is 16 amino acids. V gave up 2 bases and J gave up 5 bases; unmatched junction bases: 7. From germline, CDR1 is SGHNT and CDR2 YYREEE (reference sequence). The CDR3 DNA follows: TGTGCCAGCAGCTTCGAATCAGGGACAGGGAATGAAAAACTGTTTTTT. Translating it yields CASSFESGTGNEKLFF.

CDR3 DNA: TGCGCCAGCAGCTTGGAACTACAGGGGGTAGCTTTCTTT. Translation gives CASSLELQGVAFF. The chain joins TRBV5-1 to TRBJ1-1; 8 bases map to TRBD1. The CDR3 has 13 amino acids. J was trimmed by 10 bases and V by 0 bases; bases with no gene match: 5. The V gene's germline CDR1 is SGHRS and CDR2 YFSETQ.

The chain joins TRBV4-1 to TRBJ2-7, with D tentatively TRBD1 (6 bases). Germline V gene sequence: CDR1 MGHRA, CDR2 YSYEKL. Between the trimmed V and J ends, which lost 3 bases and 2 bases, there was a span of 17 bases. There are 16 residues in the CDR3. CDR3 nucleotides: TGCGCCAGCAGCCAGCAGCCATCGGACAGAACCTACGAGCAGTACTTC. Translating gives CASSQQPSDRTYEQYF.

This chain connects TRBV6-6 to TRBJ2-7, with TRBD1 identical over 7 bases. The CDR3 is made up of 15 amino acids. CDR1 is MNHNY and CDR2 is SVGAGI in the germline V gene (reference sequence). The J segment lost 0 bases and the V segment lost 5 bases, leaving 7 bases of the junction unmatched. This chain's CDR3 is CASSPSGQVSYEQYF. In DNA form, the CDR3 reads TGTGCCAGCAGTCCCTCCGGACAGGTCTCCTACGAGCAGTACTTC.

This chain uses TRBV11-2 with TRBJ2-1; D gene uncertain. Trimming cost V 1 base and J 8 bases, with 21 bases left between them. This CDR3 spans 17 amino acids. Per germline, CDR1 SGHAT and CDR2 FQNNGV. The CDR3 spells CASSLVYSPKGWDEQFF. The CDR3 coding sequence is TGTGCCAGCAGCTTAGTATACTCACCCAAGGGTTGGGATGAGCAGTTCTTC.

This clone is medium-sized. The rearrangement uses TRBV9 and TRBJ1-1, with D perhaps TRBD1 (5 bases). V lost 3 bases and J 4 bases, leaving 10 bases between the germline ends. This CDR3 is built from 13 residues. From germline, CDR1 is SGDLS and CDR2 YYNGEE. CDR3 protein: CASSDTTGTEAFF. The CDR3 DNA sequence: TGTGCCAGCAGCGATACAACAGGCACTGAAGCTTTCTTT. The whole variable domain, filled in from reference TRBV9 and TRBJ1-1, reads DSGVTQTPKHLITATGQRVTLRCSPRSGDLSVYWYQQSLDQGLQFLIQYYNGEERAKGNILERFSAQQFPDLHSELNLSSLELGDSALYFCASSDTTGTEAFFGQGTRLTVV.

This clone has a handful of counts. The chain uses TRBV7-2 and TRBJ2-7; D is unresolved. CDR1 is SGHTA and CDR2 is FQGNSA in the germline V gene. The CDR3 loop spans 15 amino acids. The ends were cut back, 1 base at V and 5 bases at J, with 15 bases in the middle. The CDR3 spells CASSLGPGSVDEQYF. The CDR3 coding sequence is TGTGCCAGCAGCTTAGGACCGGGCTCGGTCGACGAGCAGTACTTC. The whole variable domain, filled in from reference TRBV7-2 and TRBJ2-7, reads GAGVSQSPSNKVTEKGKDVELRCDPISGHTALYWYRQSLGQGLEFLIYFQGNSAPDKSGLPSDRFSAERTGGSVSTLTIQRTQQEDSAVYLCASSLGPGSVDEQYFGPGTRLTVT.

This clone occurred once. The chain combines TRBV7-2 with TRBJ1-1; perhaps TRBD1 as D (6 bases). The germline gives CDR1 SGHTA, CDR2 FQGNSA. The CDR3 has 15 amino acids. Trimming removed 1 base at V and 0 bases at J, with 9 bases between. The chain's CDR3 is CASSLGQVMNTEAFF. The CDR3 DNA reads as TGTGCCAGCAGCTTAGGACAGGTTATGAACACTGAAGCTTTCTTT.

This chain joins TRBV2 and TRBJ2-7; the D gene is possibly TRBD1 (6 bases). V lost 6 bases and J lost 4, with 19 bases in between. The CDR3 has 15 amino acids. Per germline, CDR1 SNHLY and CDR2 FYNNEI. CDR3 in DNA: TGTGCCAGCAGGGGCAACAGGGAACCCAGTTACGAGCAGTACTTC. Protein sequence: CASRGNREPSYEQYF.

V and J are TRBV7-9 and TRBJ2-7; D possibly uses TRBD1 or TRBD2 (6 bases each). The CDR3 length is 16 residues. V gave up 1 base and J gave up 4 bases, with 17 bases separating them. Germline CDR1 is SEHNR and CDR2 is FQNEAQ (reference sequence). The CDR3 is CASSLGFGGQGYEQYF. Written as DNA, the CDR3 is TGTGCCAGCAGCTTAGGTTTTGGGGGGCAAGGGTACGAGCAGTACTTC.

The sample holds a few counts of this clone. The chain recombines TRBV30 with TRBJ1-1; D not certain. V was pared by 7 bases and J by 4 bases, with 13 bases between. Germline loops: CDR1 GTSNPN, CDR2 SVGIG (reference sequence). The length of the CDR3 is 12 residues. The CDR3 protein is CASTTYGTEAFF. CDR3 DNA sequence: TGTGCCTCTACCACCTACGGCACTGAAGCTTTCTTT.

This chain uses TRBV15 with TRBJ2-7, with D uncertain. The CDR3 length is 12 residues. V was cut by 0 bases and J by 3 bases, with 3 bases left in between. The V gene's germline CDR1 is LNHNV and CDR2 YYDKDF (reference sequence). DNA for the CDR3: TGTGCCACCAGCAGAGATATCTACGAGCAGTACTTC. Translated, it gives CATSRDIYEQYF.

This clone was recorded a few times. The chain is built from TRBV6-5 and TRBJ1-1, with 9 bases lining up with TRBD1. The length of the CDR3 is 13 residues. Per the germline V gene, CDR1 is MNHEY and CDR2 is SVGAGI. The V and J ends lost 2 bases and 6 bases, in that order; junction bases with no gene match: 1. CDR3 nucleotide sequence: TGTGCCAGCAGTTACGGGGACAGGGCTGAAGCTTTCTTT. Amino acids: CASSYGDRAEAFF.

The V call is TRBV4-3, the J call TRBJ2-2, with TRBD1 matching 11 bases. CDR1 is LGHNA and CDR2 is YSLEER in the germline V gene. The ends lost 3 bases at V and 6 bases at J; junction bases unmatched: 6. This CDR3 is 16 amino acids long. CDR3: CASSHIPGQGAGELFF. DNA for the CDR3: TGCGCCAGCAGCCACATACCGGGACAGGGGGCCGGGGAGCTGTTTTTT.

Points on this clone: Other DNA variants within this sample encode the same CDR3. The CDR3 sequence: CASSSGGGYTEAFF. DNA for the CDR3: TGCGCCAGCAGCTCCGGGGGAGGATATACTGAAGCTTTCTTT. The chain is built from TRBV5-1 and TRBJ1-1; D is possibly TRBD1 (5 bases). This CDR3 is built from 14 residues. Germline V CDR1 and CDR2: SGHRS, YFSETQ. V was pared by 3 bases and J by 5 bases, with 14 bases between.

The sample holds a few counts of this clone. This sequence joins TRBV7-2 and TRBJ1-5; D perhaps matches TRBD1 (6 bases). In germline, CDR1 is SGHTA, CDR2 FQGNSA. Between the trimmed V and J ends, which lost 6 bases and 1 base, there was a span of 10 bases. CDR3 length equals 14 residues. The DNA of the CDR3 is TGTGCCAGCAGTACCCAGGGGAGCAATCAGCCCCAGCATTTT. Translation: CASSTQGSNQPQHF.

The chain is built from TRBV5-1 and TRBJ2-6; 7 bases are a match to TRBD2. Germline V CDR1 and CDR2: SGHRS, YFSETQ. CDR3 size: 15 residues. After removal of 6 bases from V and 1 base from J, the junction contained 4 bases not matched to a gene. The CDR3 here is CASNPGGSGANVLTF. CDR3 DNA: TGCGCCAGCAACCCGGGGGGTTCTGGGGCCAACGTCCTGACTTTC.

This clone appeared once. This sequence joins TRBV10-3 and TRBJ2-2; D unclear. This CDR3 region has 16 residues. Trimming left V 0 bases short and J 2 bases short, with 10 bases between. Germline lookup yields CDR1 ENHRY and CDR2 SYGVKD. The CDR3 region is CAISESTPLNTGELFF. The CDR3 DNA reads as TGTGCCATCAGTGAGTCGACTCCCCTCAACACCGGGGAGCTGTTTTTT.

The chain joins TRBV6-1 to TRBJ2-6; D might be TRBD1 (5 bases). The CDR3 spans 15 residues. Germline-derived CDR1 and CDR2 are MNHNS and SASEGT. The V end lost 5 bases, the J end lost 0 bases, and 8 bases lay between the germline ends. The CDR3 region has the DNA TGTGCCAGCAGTCAAGACAGCTCTGGGGCCAACGTCCTGACTTTC. Its translation is CASSQDSSGANVLTF.

The chain carries TRBV19 and TRBJ2-7; D is uncertain. Germline V lookup: CDR1 LNHDA, CDR2 SQIVND (reference sequence). This CDR3 comprises 10 residues. CDR3: CVPHGNEQYF. The CDR3 bases are TGTGTCCCCCACGGAAACGAGCAGTACTTC.

The CDR3 reads CASSPRTEETQYF. Written as DNA, the CDR3 is TGTGCCAGCTCACCACGAACGGAAGAGACCCAGTACTTC. The chain has TRBV18 and TRBJ2-5; D not certain. Germline V CDR1 and CDR2: KGHSH, LQKENI. The CDR3 sequence is 13 residues long. V lost 1 base to trimming and J lost 3 bases, with 6 bases between them.

The J gene is TRBJ2-2, the V gene TRBV27; D not resolved. Trimming shortened V by 8 bases and J by 2 bases, and 6 bases separated the two germline ends. Germline V lookup: CDR1 MNHEY, CDR2 SMNVEV (reference sequence). CDR3 length: 12 residues. Here the CDR3 reads CASGLNTGELFF. Here the CDR3 DNA reads TGTGCCAGCGGTCTTAACACCGGGGAGCTGTTTTTT.

This chain uses TRBV29-1 with TRBJ1-4, with TRBD1 matching 9 bases. The CDR3 has 13 residues. V shed 5 bases and J 7 bases; nucleotides not matched to a gene: 5. Germline CDR1 SQVTM, CDR2 ANQGSEA. The CDR3 DNA follows: TGCAGCGTTTTGGGACAGGGCGTTGAAAAACTGTTTTTT. Residues: CSVLGQGVEKLFF.

This clone is a singleton in its sample. The chain combines TRBV19 with TRBJ2-7; 7 bases fit TRBD2. The V segment lost 1 base and the J segment 2 bases; nucleotides outside the gene matches: 2. The germline CDR1 and CDR2 sequences are LNHDA and SQIVND (reference sequence). The CDR3 extends over 14 amino acids. The CDR3 DNA reads as TGTGCCAGTAGTATAGCAGCGGGAACCTACGAGCAGTACTTC. It is translated as CASSIAAGTYEQYF.

The chain carries TRBV11-2 and TRBJ2-7; 14 bases are shared with TRBD2. The junction had 4 bases not matched to a gene; V was cut back by 4 bases and J by 11 bases. The germline CDR1 and CDR2 sequences are SGHAT and FQNNGV. This CDR3 contains 13 residues. CDR3 in DNA: TGTGCCAGCAGCTCGACTAGCGGGGGGGGGAAGTACTTC. Residues: CASSSTSGGGKYF.

This chain links TRBV6-5 with TRBJ1-2, with TRBD1 matching 7 bases. V dropped 3 bases and J dropped 6; count of bases not matched to a gene: 4. The CDR3 extends over 13 amino acids. Germline assignment: CDR1 MNHEY and CDR2 SVGAGI. CDR3 DNA sequence: TGTGCCAGCAGTTATTTAGGGGGCAATGGCTACACCTTC. Translation gives CASSYLGGNGYTF.